This paragraph covers one T cell receptor beta chain sequence. These data belong to a study of blood T cell repertoires in COVID-19. Overall study context: Acute and convalescent COVID-19 specimens originated in the United States, Italy and Spain. T cells, B-cell-depleted T cells, or PBMCs provided the cDNA or gDNA that served as material.

Authors' analysis steps: Amplifying reference gene primers gave estimates of nucleated cell counts. The table came from immunoSEQ multiplex PCR; TCRdb's copy has only in-frame clones and leaves some out. V, J and clone size derive from that table, while D and trimming were established from the DNA sequence. The sample lists 90,000 or so clones; 65% to 85% were seen once. This clonotype originated in a man older than 75 with active or convalescent COVID-19. Sequencing input: peripheral blood.

This chain's CDR3 is CASRPSGASTGELFF. The DNA for the CDR3 is TGTGCCAGCAGGCCCTCAGGGGCGAGCACCGGGGAGCTGTTTTTT. The V call is TRBV6-4, the J call TRBJ2-2, with D tentatively TRBD1 (6 bases). CDR1 and CDR2 from the germline V gene are MRHNA and SNTAGT. V shed 6 bases and J shed 4 bases, with 15 bases lying between them. The CDR3 covers 15 residues.